These T cell receptor beta chains were read from a single sample in a study of CD8+ T cells in alopecia areata. Assay: immunoSEQ multiplex PCR; the TCRdb copy retains only in-frame clones and omits some. Here the sample spans around 270,000 clones, nearly 60% being singletons. The sequences come from CD4+ T cells sorted from blood, collected at week 24, from a patient treated with tofacitinib. Every receptor here comes from a human donor with alopecia areata. The CDR3 runs from the conserved cysteine through the conserved F or W. Rows may omit the clone size; those that give it use once, few, many or a size class.

J	V	size	CDR3
TRBJ1-2	TRBV7-9	once	CASSPRDREYGYTF
TRBJ2-5	TRBV12-5	few	CASAADRGETQYF
TRBJ2-3	TRBV14	.	CASSRRAGGSTDTQYF
TRBJ1-5	TRBV9	few	CASSSDPTPYQPQHF
TRBJ2-1	TRBV30	.	CAWSVGSRNEQFF
TRBJ2-3	TRBV5-1	few	CASTLLGDTQYF
TRBJ1-2	TRBV30	.	CAWTLRTGLYGYTF
TRBJ1-1	TRBV29-1	.	CSVRTGEAFF
TRBJ1-4	TRBV30	.	CAFRPNEKLFF
.	TRBV19	few	CASSQGKSTSYEQYF
TRBJ1-1	TRBV5-6	few	CASSLDRGMNTEAFF
TRBJ2-5	TRBV6-5	few	CASSYDREETQYF
TRBJ1-5	TRBV7-2	.	CASSLSAGDYRPQHF
TRBJ1-1	TRBV2	few	CASRASGGKMNTEAFF
TRBJ2-2	TRBV14	.	CASSQETVPNTGELFF
TRBJ2-3	TRBV18	.	CASSLSSVEADTQYF
TRBJ2-5	TRBV29-1	.	CSVGRRGKETQYF
TRBJ2-1	TRBV20-1	.	CSAPYNEQFF
TRBJ2-7	TRBV9	.	CASSVVGQGDEQYF
TRBJ2-7	TRBV7-2	.	CASSFGGGSIKQYF
TRBJ1-2	TRBV29-1	.	CSVIIAGPWDYGYTF
TRBJ2-7	TRBV30	.	CAWSSGGPYEQYF
TRBJ1-1	TRBV10-3	.	CAISAGPYGDTEAFF